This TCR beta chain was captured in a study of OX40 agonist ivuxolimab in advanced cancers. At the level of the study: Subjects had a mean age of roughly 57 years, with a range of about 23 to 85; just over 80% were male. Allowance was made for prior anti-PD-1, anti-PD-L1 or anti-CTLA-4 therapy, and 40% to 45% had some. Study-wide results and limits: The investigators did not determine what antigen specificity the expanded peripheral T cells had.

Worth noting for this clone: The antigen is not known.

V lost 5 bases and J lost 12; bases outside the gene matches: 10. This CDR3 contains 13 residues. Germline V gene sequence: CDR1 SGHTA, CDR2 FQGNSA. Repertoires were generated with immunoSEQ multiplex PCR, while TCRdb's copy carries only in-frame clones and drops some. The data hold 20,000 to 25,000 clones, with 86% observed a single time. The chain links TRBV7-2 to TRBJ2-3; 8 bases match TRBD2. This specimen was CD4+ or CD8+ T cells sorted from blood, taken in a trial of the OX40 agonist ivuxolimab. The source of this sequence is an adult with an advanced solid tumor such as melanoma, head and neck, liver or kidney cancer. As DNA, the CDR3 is TGTGCCAGCAGCGCGGGACTAGGAGGTTCTCAGTATTTT. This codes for CASSAGLGGSQYF.